The clone carrying this T cell receptor beta chain has a handful of counts. The entry originates in a study of human T cells and chemical hapten exposure. Time point specified: patch test 3, about 24 weeks after DPC sensitization. Treatment indicated: therapeutic diphenylcyclopropenone sensitization with weekly scalp DPC. TCRdb analysed the RACE reads with MiXCR anew, one entry per CDR3 protein. The profile shows about 190,000 distinct CDR3 sequences, 24% of them singletons. This TCR came from a woman aged 40 to 50 with alopecia areata. Some clones in this sample may be carry-over from other donors' samples. Here the sequenced sample was whole blood, taken in connection with sensitization to the hapten diphenylcyclopropenone (DPC).

The CDR3 DNA is TGTGCCAGCAGTTACGGCAGGCCACCAAACGGGAACATTCAGTACTTC. This codes for CASSYGRPPNGNIQYF. The gene calls are TRBV6-6 and TRBJ2-4; no clear D gene. V was trimmed by 2 bases and J by 7 bases, leaving 18 bases between them. The CDR3 is 16 amino acids. Germline V gene data show CDR1 as MNHNY and CDR2 as SVGAGI (reference sequence).